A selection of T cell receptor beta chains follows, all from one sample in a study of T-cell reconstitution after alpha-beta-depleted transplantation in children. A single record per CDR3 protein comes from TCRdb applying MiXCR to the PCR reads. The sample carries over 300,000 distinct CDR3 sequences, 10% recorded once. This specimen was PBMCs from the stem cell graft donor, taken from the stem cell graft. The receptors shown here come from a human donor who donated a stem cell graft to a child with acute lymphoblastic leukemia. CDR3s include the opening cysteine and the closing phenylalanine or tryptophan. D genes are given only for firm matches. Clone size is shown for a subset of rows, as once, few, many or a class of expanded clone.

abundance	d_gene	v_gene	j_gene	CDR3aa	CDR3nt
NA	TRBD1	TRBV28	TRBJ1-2	CASTWTGRTYGYTF	TGTGCCAGCACATGGACAGGGAGGACCTATGGCTACACCTTC
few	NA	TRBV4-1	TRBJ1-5	CASSPWATEQPQHF	TGCGCCAGCAGCCCCTGGGCGACGGAGCAGCCCCAGCATTTT
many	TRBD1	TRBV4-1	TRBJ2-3	CASSQDPGQRDTQYF	TGCGCCAGCAGCCAAGATCCGGGACAGAGAGATACGCAGTATTTT
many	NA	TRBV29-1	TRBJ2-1	CSVESYNEQFF	TGCAGCGTTGAAAGCTACAATGAGCAGTTCTTC
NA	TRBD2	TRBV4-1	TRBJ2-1	CASTPLAGGYNEQFF	TGCGCCAGCACGCCCCTAGCGGGAGGCTACAATGAGCAGTTCTTC
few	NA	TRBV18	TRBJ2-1	CASSPLAPQYNEQFF	TGTGCCAGCTCACCCCTAGCGCCTCAATACAATGAGCAGTTCTTC
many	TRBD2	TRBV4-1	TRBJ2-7	CASSQDSGSYEQYF	TGCGCCAGCAGCCAAGATAGCGGGAGTTACGAGCAGTACTTC
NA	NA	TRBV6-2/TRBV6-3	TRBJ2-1	CASSYRATSYNEQFF	TGTGCCAGCAGTTACAGAGCTACTTCCTACAATGAGCAGTTCTTC
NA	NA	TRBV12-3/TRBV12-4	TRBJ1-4	CASSLREKLFF	TGTGCCAGCAGTTTGAGGGAAAAACTGTTTTTT
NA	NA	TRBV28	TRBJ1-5	CASTSFGRVDQPQHF	TGTGCCAGCACCTCGTTCGGCAGGGTGGATCAGCCCCAGCATTTT
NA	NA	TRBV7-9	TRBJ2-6	CASSPRVTEAGANVLTF	TGTGCCAGCAGCCCCCGGGTCACGGAGGCTGGGGCCAACGTCCTGACTTTC